These 18 T cell receptor beta chains share one sample of origin, sequenced in a study of blood T cell repertoires in COVID-19. TCRdb keeps only in-frame clones here, not all; method: immunoSEQ multiplex PCR. The sample comprises roughly 200,000 clones, approximately 89% of which are singletons, and less than 4.5% rests with the top ten. Sequencing used PBMCs or T cells enriched from blood (not recorded which). These receptors were collected from a woman aged 25 to 39 with acute COVID-19.

The chain's CDR3 is CATSRDSGQGTSYEQYF. CDR3 coding DNA: TGTGCCACCAGCAGAGATAGCGGGCAGGGGACTTCCTACGAGCAGTACTTC. This rearrangement joins TRBV15 to TRBJ2-7; D perhaps matches TRBD2 (7 bases). With 0 bases removed from V and 1 base from J, the gap between germline ends came to 16 bases. The CDR3 runs 17 residues. Germline V gene sequence: CDR1 LNHNV, CDR2 YYDKDF (reference sequence).

The chain recombines TRBV27 with TRBJ2-7, with a weak D call TRBD1 (5 bases). Germline lookup yields CDR1 MNHEY and CDR2 SMNVEV (reference sequence). This CDR3 region has 13 residues. The V and J ends lost 5 bases and 3 bases respectively, with 11 bases between them. The CDR3 region is CASSTDSFYEQYF. The DNA for the CDR3 is TGTGCCAGCAGTACCGACAGTTTCTACGAGCAGTACTTC.

The chain combines TRBV5-1 with TRBJ1-2; D remains unclear. The germline CDR1 and CDR2 sequences are SGHRS and YFSETQ. With 4 bases removed from V and 3 bases from J, the gap between germline ends came to 16 bases. This CDR3 is built from 15 residues. This CDR3 reads CASSPWRLEDYGYTF. The CDR3 DNA reads TGCGCCAGCAGCCCCTGGCGGCTAGAGGACTATGGCTACACCTTC.

Only a few counts were recorded for this clone. The chain links TRBV7-3 to TRBJ1-2; 8 bases map to TRBD1. Germline CDR1 is SGHTA and CDR2 is FQGTGA. V was clipped by 3 bases and J by 8 bases; unmatched bases: 8. The CDR3 is 14 residues long. Written as DNA, the CDR3 is TGTGCCAGCAGCTTCGGACAGGGCGTGGACGGCTACACCTTC. Amino acid sequence: CASSFGQGVDGYTF. Based on the CDR3 plus reference TRBV7-3 and TRBJ1-2, the full variable domain is GAGVSQTPSNKVTEKGKYVELRCDPISGHTALYWYRQSLGQGPEFLIYFQGTGAADDSGLPNDRFFAVRPEGSVSTLKIQRTERGDSAVYLCASSFGQGVDGYTFGSGTRLTVV.

This rearrangement joins TRBV4-3 to TRBJ2-3, with no clear D. Germline CDR1 and CDR2: LGHNA and YSLEER. The CDR3 runs 16 residues. Trimming left V 1 base short and J 0 bases short, with 11 bases between. CDR3 amino acids: CASSQAGSISTDTQYF. The CDR3 coding sequence is TGCGCCAGCAGCCAAGCCGGGTCCATTAGCACAGATACGCAGTATTTT.

The CDR3 spells CSVEGQAGREKLFF. The CDR3 nucleotides are TGCAGCGTTGAAGGGCAGGCAGGGCGCGAAAAACTGTTTTTT. The chain recombines TRBV29-1 with TRBJ1-4; D might be TRBD1 (5 bases). The CDR3 is 14 amino acids. Germline V gene sequence: CDR1 SQVTM, CDR2 ANQGSEA. Trimming shortened V by 1 base and J by 8 bases, and 14 bases separated the two germline ends.

This chain connects TRBV20-1 to TRBJ2-5; TRBD2 aligns across 9 bases. The CDR3 is 11 amino acids. V was pared by 3 bases and J by 10 bases, with 3 bases of the junction left unmatched. CDR1 is DFQATT and CDR2 is SNEGSKA in the germline V gene (reference sequence). The CDR3 spells CSASLAGRQYF. The CDR3, as DNA: TGCAGTGCTAGTCTAGCGGGGCGCCAGTACTTC.

The chain combines TRBV10-3 with TRBJ2-7; 9 positions agree with TRBD1. The CDR3 totals 14 residues. The trim removed 6 bases at V and 5 bases at J, leaving 8 bases unmatched. Germline CDR1 and CDR2: ENHRY and SYGVKD. The DNA for the CDR3 is TGTGCCATCAGACCGACAGGGGGACTCGACGAGCAGTACTTC. This sequence encodes CAIRPTGGLDEQYF.

The rearrangement joins TRBV7-3 to TRBJ2-2, with a possible D match to TRBD2 (6 bases). Trimming removed 5 bases from V and 0 bases from J, with 13 bases in between. This CDR3 spans 16 amino acids. Germline CDR1 and CDR2: SGHTA and FQGTGA. For the CDR3, the DNA is TGTGCCAGCAGCCCGATAGCGGTCGCGAACACCGGGGAGCTGTTTTTT. Translating gives CASSPIAVANTGELFF.

The chain links TRBV7-9 to TRBJ1-2; 7 bases map to TRBD1. This CDR3 has 15 residues. The junction had 12 bases not matched to a gene; V was cut back by 5 bases and J by 6 bases. CDR1 and CDR2 from the germline V gene are SEHNR and FQNEAQ (reference sequence). CDR3 sequence: CASSQIPPRGDGYTF. CDR3 nucleotides: TGTGCCAGCAGCCAAATCCCGCCCAGGGGGGATGGCTACACCTTC.

This chain connects TRBV7-8 to TRBJ2-7; 8 nucleotides align to TRBD2. The CDR3 covers 14 residues. J gave up 0 bases and V 2 bases, and 0 bases lay outside the gene matches. CDR1 is SGHVS, CDR2 FQNEAQ, per germline. This chain's CDR3 is CASSLSGSSYEQYF. In DNA, the CDR3 is TGTGCCAGCAGCTTAAGCGGGAGCTCCTACGAGCAGTACTTC.

The chain is built from TRBV6-5 and TRBJ1-1; 7 bases fit TRBD1. V shed 7 bases and J 2 bases; nucleotides not matched to a gene: 10. CDR3 size: 15 residues. Germline V gene lookup returns CDR1 MNHEY and CDR2 SVGAGI. The CDR3: CASTHRIGGNTEAFF. The CDR3 DNA reads as TGTGCCAGCACTCACAGAATAGGGGGCAACACTGAAGCTTTCTTT.

The chain employs TRBV5-6 and TRBJ1-6; no clear D gene. Germline V gene sequence: CDR1 SGHDT, CDR2 YYEEEE. The CDR3 contains 14 residues. V was cut by 0 bases and J by 7 bases, with 8 bases left in between. DNA of the CDR3: TGTGCCAGCAGCTTGGGGTCCCGGAATTCACCCCTCCACTTT. Its protein product is CASSLGSRNSPLHF.

J is TRBJ1-1 and V is TRBV5-1; 8 bases are shared with TRBD1. The CDR3 runs 15 residues. Germline lookup yields CDR1 SGHRS and CDR2 YFSETQ. Germline trimming cut 4 bases from V and 1 base from J; bases unmatched to any gene: 6. The CDR3 DNA reads as TGCGCCAGCAGCAGAGGACAGGGAAGGAACACTGAAGCTTTCTTT. This translates into CASSRGQGRNTEAFF.

The table lists this clone with a few counts. The chain combines TRBV4-1 with TRBJ1-1; 7 bases map to TRBD1. The ends lost 1 base at V and 5 bases at J; junction bases unmatched: 7. Germline V gives CDR1 MGHRA, CDR2 YSYEKL. The CDR3 length is 15 residues. This CDR3 reads CASSQVAQGSTEAFF. CDR3 DNA: TGCGCCAGCAGCCAAGTGGCACAGGGGTCGACTGAAGCTTTCTTT.

In this sample, this clone turned up a few times. This chain uses TRBV25-1 with TRBJ2-7, with D perhaps matching TRBD1 (5 bases). Germline CDR1 reads MGHDK; CDR2 reads SYGVNS. This CDR3 is 15 amino acids long. Trimming took 2 bases from V and 0 from J, leaving 11 bases between them. CDR3 amino acids: CASSETWTPSYEQYF. In DNA, the CDR3 is TGTGCCAGCAGTGAAACCTGGACACCCTCCTACGAGCAGTACTTC.

This clone has just one count. This rearrangement joins TRBV12-5 to TRBJ1-5; TRBD1 matches 8 bases. The ends lost 7 bases at V and 2 bases at J; junction bases unmatched: 10. There are 16 residues in the CDR3. Germline CDR1 reads LGHNT; CDR2 reads FRNRAP. CDR3 residues: CASADPDRGGNQPQHF. The CDR3 DNA reads TGTGCTAGTGCCGACCCAGACAGGGGAGGCAATCAGCCCCAGCATTTT.

The chain carries TRBV29-1 and TRBJ2-5; 15 bases align to TRBD2. V gave up 0 bases and J gave up 1 base; unmatched junction bases: 9. The CDR3 is 19 residues long. CDR1 is SQVTM, CDR2 ANQGSEA, per germline. In nucleotides, the CDR3 is TGCAGCGTTGAAGAGGGACTAGCGGGGGGAAGAACTTCCCAAGAGACCCAGTACTTC. As protein: CSVEEGLAGGRTSQETQYF.